A selection of T cell receptor beta chains follows, all from one sample in a study of blood T cell repertoires in COVID-19. Method: immunoSEQ multiplex PCR; TCRdb's copy keeps in-frame clones and lacks some. The profile shows some 300,000 clones, roughly 89% of them singletons. Sequencing input: PBMCs or T cells enriched from blood (not recorded which). The receptors were sampled from a woman between 45 and 65 years old who had been exposed to COVID-19. Both conserved end residues are part of each CDR3. Each record gives: clone size, V gene, D gene, J gene, CDR3 protein, CDR3 DNA. D genes are given only for firm matches. Not every row has a clone size; where given, it reads once, few, many or a size class.

>.|TRBV13|TRBD2|TRBJ2-2
CASSSTQSGITGELFF
TGTGCCAGCAGCTCAACCCAAAGCGGGATCACCGGGGAGCTGTTTTTT
>once|TRBV5-1|.|TRBJ2-1
CASGVSGGGYEQFF
TGCGCCAGCGGGGTTAGCGGCGGGGGCTATGAGCAGTTCTTC
>.|TRBV19|.|TRBJ1-4
CASSFATAEKLFF
TGTGCCAGTAGCTTCGCGACAGCTGAAAAACTGTTTTTT
>once|TRBV12-5|TRBD2|TRBJ2-2
CASGSPLAGNHPGTGELFF
TGTGCTAGTGGTTCCCCACTAGCGGGGAATCATCCCGGCACCGGGGAGCTGTTTTTT
>.|TRBV5-5|TRBD1|TRBJ1-2
CASSQTTGGYYGYTF
TGTGCCAGCAGCCAAACGACAGGGGGTTACTATGGCTACACCTTC
>once|TRBV19|TRBD2|TRBJ2-7
CASSKTGLARNEQYF
TGTGCCAGTAGTAAGACGGGACTAGCCAGGAACGAGCAGTACTTC
>once|TRBV7-2|.|TRBJ2-7
CASSLKHSPSYEQYF
TGTGCCAGCAGCTTGAAGCACTCCCCGTCCTACGAGCAGTACTTC
>.|TRBV4-1|.|TRBJ1-2
CASSAQQRSGYTF
TGCGCCAGCAGCGCCCAACAAAGGAGTGGCTACACCTTC
>few|TRBV28|TRBD1|TRBJ1-1
CASTKQGAGNTEAFF
TGTGCCAGCACCAAGCAGGGGGCAGGGAACACTGAAGCTTTCTTT
>.|TRBV6-5|.|TRBJ1-3
CASRKDNGSGNTIYF
TGTGCCAGCAGAAAAGACAACGGCTCTGGAAACACCATATATTTT
>.|TRBV19|TRBD2|TRBJ2-1
CATDRTSGGAYNEQFF
TGTGCCACCGATCGGACTAGCGGGGGGGCCTACAATGAGCAGTTCTTC
>.|TRBV9|.|TRBJ2-2
CASSVGWASGTGELFF
TGTGCCAGCAGCGTAGGTTGGGCATCGGGGACCGGGGAGCTGTTTTTT
>.|TRBV28|.|TRBJ1-5
CASSFTGNGQPQHF
TGTGCCAGCAGTTTTACAGGGAACGGACAGCCCCAGCATTTT
>few|TRBV19|.|TRBJ2-2
CASTVNTGELFF
TGTGCCAGTACGGTGAACACCGGGGAGCTGTTTTTT
>.|TRBV14|.|TRBJ1-4
CASSPGQPGGEKLFF
TGTGCCAGCAGCCCTGGACAGCCGGGTGGTGAAAAACTGTTTTTT
>.|TRBV13|.|TRBJ1-2
CASSSGTSYGYTF
TGTGCCAGCAGTTCCGGGACAAGCTATGGCTACACCTTC
>.|TRBV11-3|.|TRBJ1-1
CASSLGGSSTEAFF
TGTGCCAGCAGCTTAGGAGGGTCGAGCACTGAAGCTTTCTTT
>.|TRBV5-1|.|TRBJ1-4
CASSLVSATNEKLFF
TGCGCCAGCAGCTTGGTTAGTGCAACTAATGAAAAACTGTTTTTT
>.|TRBV11-2|.|TRBJ2-1
CAIGKRISYNEQFF
TGTGCCATCGGTAAGCGGATCTCCTACAATGAGCAGTTCTTC
>.|TRBV5-1|.|TRBJ1-1
CASSLEANTEAFF
TGCGCCAGCAGCTTGGAAGCCAACACTGAAGCTTTCTTT
>.|TRBV6-1|.|TRBJ2-7
CASSEWGDEQYF
TGTGCCAGCAGTGAGTGGGGGGACGAGCAGTACTTC
>.|TRBV4-2|.|TRBJ1-4
CASSASGSGNAKLFF
TGTGCCAGCAGCGCGAGCGGATCCGGAAATGCAAAACTGTTTTTT
>.|TRBV5-4|TRBD2|TRBJ2-1
CASSSIAGGKDEQFF
TGTGCCAGCAGCTCCATAGCGGGGGGGAAAGATGAGCAGTTCTTC
>few|TRBV7-9|TRBD1|TRBJ2-1
CASIRTGAQASSYNEQFF
TGTGCCAGCATCCGGACAGGGGCGCAGGCAAGCTCCTACAATGAGCAGTTCTTC
>once|TRBV18|TRBD1|TRBJ2-7
CASSPRDRYEQYF
TGTGCCAGCTCACCCAGGGACAGATACGAGCAGTACTTC
>.|TRBV9|.|TRBJ1-4
CASSVGTVAEKLFF
TGTGCCAGCAGCGTAGGGACAGTGGCTGAAAAACTGTTTTTT
>few|TRBV5-1|.|TRBJ2-5
CASSFDSRQETQYF
TGCGCCAGCAGCTTCGACAGCCGCCAAGAGACCCAGTACTTC
>.|TRBV11-1|TRBD2|TRBJ2-7
CASSLALRGGSYEQYF
TGTGCCAGCAGCTTAGCGCTACGCGGGGGGTCCTACGAGCAGTACTTC
>.|TRBV24-1|.|TRBJ1-2
CATSDFSVNYGYTF
TGTGCCACCAGTGATTTTTCGGTGAACTATGGCTACACCTTC
>once|TRBV28|TRBD1|TRBJ2-1
CASSKTTGGINEQFF
TGTGCCAGCAGTAAAACTACAGGGGGTATTAATGAGCAGTTCTTC
>.|TRBV19|TRBD1|TRBJ1-1
CASSILTGGTEAFF
TGTGCCAGTAGTATCCTGACAGGGGGCACTGAAGCTTTCTTT
>.|TRBV7-8|.|TRBJ1-3
CASMQGVLSGNTIYF
TGTGCCAGCATGCAAGGGGTTCTCTCGGGAAACACCATATATTTT
>few|TRBV7-9|.|TRBJ1-6
CASSLGGWRNNSPLHF
TGTGCCAGCAGCTTAGGAGGGTGGAGGAATAATTCACCCCTCCACTTT
>.|TRBV5-1|.|TRBJ1-1
CASSLAGGVPEAFF
TGCGCCAGCAGCTTGGCCGGGGGGGTCCCTGAAGCTTTCTTT
>.|TRBV19|.|TRBJ1-2
CASSLSPTPSGGYTF
TGTGCCAGTAGCCTCTCACCGACCCCGTCGGGAGGCTACACCTTC
>.|TRBV4-2|.|TRBJ1-2
CASSPTGLTLAGYTF
TGTGCCAGCAGCCCAACCGGACTTACATTGGCTGGCTACACCTTC
>.|TRBV29-1|TRBD1|TRBJ2-1
CSVRQGAYNEQFF
TGCAGCGTTCGACAGGGGGCTTACAATGAGCAGTTCTTC
>.|TRBV5-1|TRBD1|TRBJ1-6
CASSPGQGGSPLHF
TGCGCCAGCAGCCCGGGACAGGGAGGTTCACCCCTCCACTTT